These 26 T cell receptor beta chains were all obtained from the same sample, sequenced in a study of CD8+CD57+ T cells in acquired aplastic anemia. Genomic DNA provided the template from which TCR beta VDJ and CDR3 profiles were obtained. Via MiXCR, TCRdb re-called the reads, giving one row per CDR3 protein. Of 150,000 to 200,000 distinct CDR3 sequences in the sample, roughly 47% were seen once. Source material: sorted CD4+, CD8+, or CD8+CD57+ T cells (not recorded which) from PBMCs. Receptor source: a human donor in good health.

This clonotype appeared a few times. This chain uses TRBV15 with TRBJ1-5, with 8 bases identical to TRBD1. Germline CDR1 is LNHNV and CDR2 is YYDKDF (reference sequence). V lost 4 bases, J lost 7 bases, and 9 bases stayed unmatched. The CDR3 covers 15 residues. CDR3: CATSKAGQEDQPQHF. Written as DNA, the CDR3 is TGTGCCACCAGCAAAGCGGGACAGGAGGACCAGCCCCAGCATTTT. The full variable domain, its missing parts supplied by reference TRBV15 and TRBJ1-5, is DAMVIQNPRYQVTQFGKPVTLSCSQTLNHNVMYWYQQKSSQAPKLLFHYYDKDFNNEADTPDNFQSRRPNTSFCFLDIRSPGLGDTAMYLCATSKAGQEDQPQHFGDGTRLSIL.

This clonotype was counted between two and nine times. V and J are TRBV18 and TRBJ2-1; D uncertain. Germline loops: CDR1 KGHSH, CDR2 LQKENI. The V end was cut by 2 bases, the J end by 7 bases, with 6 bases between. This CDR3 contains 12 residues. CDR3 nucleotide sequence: TGTGCCAGCTCACCATCCAGGAATGAGCAGTTCTTC. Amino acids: CASSPSRNEQFF.

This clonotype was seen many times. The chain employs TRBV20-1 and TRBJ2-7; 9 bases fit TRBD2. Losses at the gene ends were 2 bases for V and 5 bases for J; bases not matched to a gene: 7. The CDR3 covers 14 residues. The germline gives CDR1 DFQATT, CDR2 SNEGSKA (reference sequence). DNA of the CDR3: TGCAGTGCTAGATATGGGACTAGCTTCGACGAGCAGTACTTC. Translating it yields CSARYGTSFDEQYF.

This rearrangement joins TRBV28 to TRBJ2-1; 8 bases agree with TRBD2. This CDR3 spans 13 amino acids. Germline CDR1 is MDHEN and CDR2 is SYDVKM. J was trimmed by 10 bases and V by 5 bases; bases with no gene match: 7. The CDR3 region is CASSLAGDGEQFF. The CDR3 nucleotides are TGTGCCAGCAGTCTAGCGGGTGATGGGGAGCAGTTCTTC.

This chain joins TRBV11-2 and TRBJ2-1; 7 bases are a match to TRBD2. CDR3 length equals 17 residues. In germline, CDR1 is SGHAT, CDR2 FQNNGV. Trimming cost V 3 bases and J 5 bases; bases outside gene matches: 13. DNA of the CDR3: TGTGCCAGCAGCTTTAGTTGGGGTGGGAGGGCCCACAATGAGCAGTTCTTC. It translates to CASSFSWGGRAHNEQFF.

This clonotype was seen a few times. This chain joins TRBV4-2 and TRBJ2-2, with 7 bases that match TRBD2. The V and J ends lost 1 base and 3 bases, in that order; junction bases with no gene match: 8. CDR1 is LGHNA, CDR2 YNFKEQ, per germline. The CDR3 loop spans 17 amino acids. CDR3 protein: CASSQGGGSYDTGELFF. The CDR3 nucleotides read TGTGCCAGCAGCCAAGGGGGCGGGAGTTATGACACCGGGGAGCTGTTTTTT.

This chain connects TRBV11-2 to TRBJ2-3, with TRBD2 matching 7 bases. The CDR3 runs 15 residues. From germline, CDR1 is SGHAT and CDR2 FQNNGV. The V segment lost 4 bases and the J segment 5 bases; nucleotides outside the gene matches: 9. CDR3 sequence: CASSSHGGGGDTQYF. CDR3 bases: TGTGCCAGCAGCTCCCATGGCGGGGGTGGAGATACGCAGTATTTT.

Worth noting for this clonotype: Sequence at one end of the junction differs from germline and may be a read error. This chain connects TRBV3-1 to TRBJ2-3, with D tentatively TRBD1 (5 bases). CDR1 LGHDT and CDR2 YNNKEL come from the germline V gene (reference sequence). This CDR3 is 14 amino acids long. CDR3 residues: CASRQGVSTDTQYF. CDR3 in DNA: TGTGCCAGCAGGCAAGGGGTTAGCACAGATACGCAGTATTTT.

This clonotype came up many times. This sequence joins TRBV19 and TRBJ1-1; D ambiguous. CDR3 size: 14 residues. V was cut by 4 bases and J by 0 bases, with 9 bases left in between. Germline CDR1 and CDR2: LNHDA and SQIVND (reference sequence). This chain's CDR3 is CASSTPGVNTEAFF. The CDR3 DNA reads TGTGCCAGTAGTACACCCGGGGTGAACACTGAAGCTTTCTTT.

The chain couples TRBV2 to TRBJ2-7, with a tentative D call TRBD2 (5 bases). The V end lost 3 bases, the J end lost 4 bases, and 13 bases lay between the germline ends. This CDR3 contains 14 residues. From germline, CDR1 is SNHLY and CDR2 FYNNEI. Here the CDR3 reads CASSETTTPYEQYF. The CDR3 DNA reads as TGTGCCAGCAGTGAGACTACCACCCCTTACGAGCAGTACTTC.

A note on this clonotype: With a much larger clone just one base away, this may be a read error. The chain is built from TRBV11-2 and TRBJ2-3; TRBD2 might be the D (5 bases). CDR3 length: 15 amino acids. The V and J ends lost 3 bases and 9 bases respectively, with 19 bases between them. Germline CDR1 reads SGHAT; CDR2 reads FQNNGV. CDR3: CASSFGSMGVETQYF. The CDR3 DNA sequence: TGTGCCAGCAGCTTTGGATCTATGGGAGTTGAGACGCAGTATTTT.

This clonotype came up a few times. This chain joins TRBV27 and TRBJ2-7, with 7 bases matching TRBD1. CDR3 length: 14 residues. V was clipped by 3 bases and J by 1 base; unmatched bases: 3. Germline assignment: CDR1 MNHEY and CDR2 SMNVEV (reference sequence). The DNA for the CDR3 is TGTGCCAGCAGTTTCAACAGGGGATCCTACGAGCAGTACTTC. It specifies CASSFNRGSYEQYF.

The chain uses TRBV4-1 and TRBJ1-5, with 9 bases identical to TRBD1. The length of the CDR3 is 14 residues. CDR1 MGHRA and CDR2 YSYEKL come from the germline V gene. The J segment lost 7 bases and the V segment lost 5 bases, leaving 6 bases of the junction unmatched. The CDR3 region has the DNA TGCGCCAGCAGCGCCGACAGGGGGTGGCAGCCCCAGCATTTT. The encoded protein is CASSADRGWQPQHF.

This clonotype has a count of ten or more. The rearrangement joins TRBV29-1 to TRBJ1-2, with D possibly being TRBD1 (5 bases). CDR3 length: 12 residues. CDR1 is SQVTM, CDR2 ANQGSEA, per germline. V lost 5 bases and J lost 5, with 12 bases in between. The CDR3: CSVRQGTYGYTF. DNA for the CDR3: TGCAGCGTTCGCCAGGGTACTTATGGCTACACCTTC.

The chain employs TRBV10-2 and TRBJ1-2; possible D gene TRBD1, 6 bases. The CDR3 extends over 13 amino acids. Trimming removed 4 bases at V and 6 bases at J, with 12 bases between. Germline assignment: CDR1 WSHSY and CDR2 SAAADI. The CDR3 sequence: CASSALRGDGYTF. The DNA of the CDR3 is TGCGCCAGCAGTGCTCTCAGGGGCGATGGCTACACCTTC.

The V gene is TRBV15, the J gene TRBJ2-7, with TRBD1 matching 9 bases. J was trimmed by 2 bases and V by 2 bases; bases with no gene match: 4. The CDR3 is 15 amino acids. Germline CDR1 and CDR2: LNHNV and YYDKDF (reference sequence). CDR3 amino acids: CATSRSGTGTYEQYF. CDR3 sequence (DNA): TGTGCCACCAGCAGATCAGGGACAGGGACCTACGAGCAGTACTTC. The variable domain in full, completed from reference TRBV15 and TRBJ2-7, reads DAMVIQNPRYQVTQFGKPVTLSCSQTLNHNVMYWYQQKSSQAPKLLFHYYDKDFNNEADTPDNFQSRRPNTSFCFLDIRSPGLGDTAMYLCATSRSGTGTYEQYFGPGTRLTVT.

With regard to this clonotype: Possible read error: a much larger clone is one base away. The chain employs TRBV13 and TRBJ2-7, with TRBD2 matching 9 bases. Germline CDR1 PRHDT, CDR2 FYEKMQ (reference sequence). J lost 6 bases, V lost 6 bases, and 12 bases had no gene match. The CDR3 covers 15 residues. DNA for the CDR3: TGTGCCAGCAGTTTTCGTAGCGGGAGTGTCTGCGAGCAGTACTTC. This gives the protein CASSFRSGSVCEQYF. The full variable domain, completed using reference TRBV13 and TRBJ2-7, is AAGVIQSPRHLIKEKRETATLKCYPIPRHDTVYWYQQGPGQDPQFLISFYEKMQSDKGSIPDRFSAQQFSDYHSELNMSSLELGDSALYFCASSFRSGSVCEQYFGPGTRLTVT.

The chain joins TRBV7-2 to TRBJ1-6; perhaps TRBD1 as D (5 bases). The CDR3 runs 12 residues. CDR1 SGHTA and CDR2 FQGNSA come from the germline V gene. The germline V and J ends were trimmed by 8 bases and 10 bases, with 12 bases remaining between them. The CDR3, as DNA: TGTGCCAGCGGGGGGAAAGAATCACCCCTCCACTTT. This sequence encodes CASGGKESPLHF.

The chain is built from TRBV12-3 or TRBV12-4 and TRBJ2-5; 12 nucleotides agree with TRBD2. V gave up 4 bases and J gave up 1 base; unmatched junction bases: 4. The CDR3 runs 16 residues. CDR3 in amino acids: CASSSLAGGPQETQYF. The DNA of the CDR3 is TGTGCCAGCAGTTCACTAGCGGGAGGCCCCCAAGAGACCCAGTACTTC.

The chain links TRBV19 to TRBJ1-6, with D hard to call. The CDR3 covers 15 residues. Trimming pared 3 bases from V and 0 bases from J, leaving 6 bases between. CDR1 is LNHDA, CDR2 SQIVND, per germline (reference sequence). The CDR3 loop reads CASSMGSSYNSPLHF. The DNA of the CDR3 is TGTGCCAGTAGTATGGGGAGCTCCTATAATTCACCCCTCCACTTT. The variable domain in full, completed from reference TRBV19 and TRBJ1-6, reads DGGITQSPKYLFRKEGQNVTLSCEQNLNHDAMYWYRQDPGQGLRLIYYSQIVNDFQKGDIAEGYSVSREKKESFPLTVTSAQKNPTAFYLCASSMGSSYNSPLHFGNGTRLTVT.

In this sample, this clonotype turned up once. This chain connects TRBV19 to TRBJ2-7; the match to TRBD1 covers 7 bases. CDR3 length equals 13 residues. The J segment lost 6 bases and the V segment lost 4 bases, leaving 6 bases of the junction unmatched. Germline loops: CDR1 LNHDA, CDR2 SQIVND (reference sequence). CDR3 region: CASSNGPGGEQYF. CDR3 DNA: TGTGCCAGTAGTAACGGGCCAGGGGGCGAGCAGTACTTC.

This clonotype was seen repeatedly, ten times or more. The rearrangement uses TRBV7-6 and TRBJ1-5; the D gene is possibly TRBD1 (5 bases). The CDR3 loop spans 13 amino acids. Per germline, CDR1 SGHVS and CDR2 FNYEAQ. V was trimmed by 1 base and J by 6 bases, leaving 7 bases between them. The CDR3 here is CASSLGGGQPQHF. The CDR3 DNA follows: TGTGCCAGCAGCTTAGGGGGGGGTCAGCCCCAGCATTTT.

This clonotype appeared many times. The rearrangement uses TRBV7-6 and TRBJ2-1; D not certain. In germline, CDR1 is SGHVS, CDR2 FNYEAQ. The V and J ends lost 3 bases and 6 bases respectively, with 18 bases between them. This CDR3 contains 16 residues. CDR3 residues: CASSFLDLGLGNEQFF. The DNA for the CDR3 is TGTGCCAGCAGCTTTCTCGACTTGGGATTGGGCAATGAGCAGTTCTTC. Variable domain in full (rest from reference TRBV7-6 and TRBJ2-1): GAGVSQSPRYKVTKRGQDVALRCDPISGHVSLYWYRQALGQGPEFLTYFNYEAQQDKSGLPNDRFSAERPEGSISTLTIQRTEQRDSAMYRCASSFLDLGLGNEQFFGPGTRLTVL.

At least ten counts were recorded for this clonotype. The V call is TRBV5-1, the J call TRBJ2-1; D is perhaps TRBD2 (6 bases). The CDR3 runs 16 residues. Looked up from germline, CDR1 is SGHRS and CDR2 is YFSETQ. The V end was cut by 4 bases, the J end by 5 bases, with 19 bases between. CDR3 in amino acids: CASSRIASDRHNEQFF. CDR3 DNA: TGCGCCAGCAGCCGTATCGCTAGCGATCGGCACAATGAGCAGTTCTTC.

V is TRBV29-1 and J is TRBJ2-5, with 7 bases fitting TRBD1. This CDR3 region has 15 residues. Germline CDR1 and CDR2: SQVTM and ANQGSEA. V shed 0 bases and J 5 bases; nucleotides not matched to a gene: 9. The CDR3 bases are TGCAGCGTTGAAGATCTTGACAGGGCTATGGAGACCCAGTACTTC. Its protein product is CSVEDLDRAMETQYF.

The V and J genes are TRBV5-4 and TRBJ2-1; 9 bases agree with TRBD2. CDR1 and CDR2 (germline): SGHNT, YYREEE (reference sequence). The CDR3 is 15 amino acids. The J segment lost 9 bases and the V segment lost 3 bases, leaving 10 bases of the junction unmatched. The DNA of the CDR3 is TGTGCCAGCAGCTCCGGGACTAGCATTTGGGGTGAGCAGTTCTTC. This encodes CASSSGTSIWGEQFF. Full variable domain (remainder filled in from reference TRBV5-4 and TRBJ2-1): ETGVTQSPTHLIKTRGQQVTLRCSSQSGHNTVSWYQQALGQGPQFIFQYYREEENGRGNFPPRFSGLQFPNYSSELNVNALELDDSALYLCASSSGTSIWGEQFFGPGTRLTVL.